This T cell receptor (beta chain) was retrieved from a study of blood T cell repertoires in COVID-19. Clones were sequenced by immunoSEQ multiplex PCR, and TCRdb holds only the in-frame ones, with some missing. Of 200,000 to 250,000 clones in the sample, over 80% were seen once. The germline V gene has CDR1 MNHEY and CDR2 SMNVEV (reference sequence). The junction had 12 bases not matched to a gene; V was cut back by 3 bases and J by 4 bases. The CDR3 is made up of 17 amino acids. Everyone who took part was roughly 18 to 89 years old, and they came from 20 to 25 US areas. Participants' own reports of clinical history determined their cohort assignment.

The gene calls are TRBV27 and TRBJ2-5; 9 bases are a match to TRBD2. The TCR comes from a woman aged 25 to 45 who had been exposed to COVID-19. The specimen was PBMCs or T cells enriched from blood (not recorded which). CDR3 coding DNA: TGTGCCAGCAGTTTGTTCGATCAAGCGGGAGGATTAGAGACCCAGTACTTC. Translating gives CASSLFDQAGGLETQYF.